This T cell receptor beta chain derives from a study of cytomegalovirus exposure and HLA in healthy donors (dated by TCRdb to 2017 to 2019). In terms of the full investigation: According to an earlier analysis of around 600 of the donors, 150 million to 200 million T cells yielded 100 million or so unique TCR beta sequences and about 300 Gb of sequence data. A later analysis re-analyzed previously published TCR beta repertoires from approximately 700 donors and added high-resolution HLA genotyping to study TCR occurrence patterns. The number of donors typed differed by locus, with about 629-630 for A, B, C, DRB1 and DQB1, approximately 500 for DQA1, approximately 570 for DPA1, and some 440 for DPB1. In an earlier analysis of 587 of the donors, high-throughput TCR beta sequencing was used to judge whether each TCR beta V gene segment behaved as functional or pseudogenic. The study aimed to test whether signatures of past pathogen exposure could be identified by cataloging public T cell receptors. All discovery cohort repertoires had been generated using a single sequencing platform. HLA typing included class I and class II loci at four-digit resolution. Along with the approximately 600-subject first cohort, a separate validation cohort of over a hundred different subjects was used. Roughly 5 DR-DQ haplotypes were treated as single units for association and clustering because of strong linkage in the cohort. Rather than using new phenotypic data, the later analysis identified candidate immune exposures from TCR beta sequences and from how often those sequences occurred across donors. The study used immunosequencing to profile the T cell repertoires of some 600 subjects and linked those repertoires to cytomegalovirus serostatus. Alongside the repertoire data, information on donor age, sex, ethnicity and CMV serostatus was compiled. In a later genetic analysis, genome-wide SNP genotypes for about 65% of the 666 donors were used, and that subset was treated as a discovery cohort. About 320 gigabases of sequencing data and approximately 93 million unique TCR sequences were included in an early release covering about 700 HLA-typed donors. The genetic ancestry cluster associated with self-reported Caucasian donors included 81% of the 300 to 400 genotyped donors. To predict cytomegalovirus infection status, the study brought together high-throughput TCR immunosequencing, statistical association of individual TCRs with disease status, and machine learning. Among roughly 400 genotyped donors of the cohort, an average of approximately 200,000 unique TCR beta nucleotide sequences was sequenced per donor, of which about 18% were non-productive. Broader findings and caveats from the paper: In a later genetic analysis, fewer N-insertions in productive TCRs were reported among donors in an Asian-associated ancestry cluster than the roughly 700-donor mean. The study listed 164 TCR beta chains as associated with cytomegalovirus. Most TCR sequences were observed very rarely across donors, whereas some public TCRs were present in many individuals. Linkage disequilibrium might explain the correlated functional status among segregating V segments, but an unknown experimental factor could not be excluded. Because the 87-base-pair reads could not distinguish some IMGT-functional V segments, including TRBV6-2 and TRBV6-3, those segments were excluded. The classifier was reported to diagnose cytomegalovirus status with high specificity and sensitivity in both the original and validation cohorts. The authors suggested that the approach could potentially be generalized to other disease states and immunological phenotypes. A group of highly shared sequence variants was considered likely to be a technical artifact of the sequencing pipeline. Assigning TCR associations to individual alleles was difficult when HLA alleles, especially DR and DQ, strongly co-occurred. Because counts were too low, approximately 15 rarely observed V segments, including chromosome 9 orphons, were excluded from the earlier analysis of 587 of the donors. In a later analysis, several top co-occurrence clusters were reported to appear linked to parvovirus B19, influenza, CMV and Epstein-Barr virus. In a later analysis, HLA-associated TCR beta chains showed more clonal expansion and lower generation probabilities than non-associated chains that were equally common. At a false discovery rate of 0.05, a later analysis linked 15,000 to 20,000 TCR beta sequences to specific HLA alleles. For the cohort, immune exposure information was limited to CMV serostatus. In a later analysis, most CMV-associated TCR beta chains were found to appear HLA-restricted, with HLA associations seemingly driven largely by CMV exposure. In vitro tests confirmed that a few of the cytomegalovirus-associated TCR beta chains recognize cytomegalovirus antigens. Sequencing depth was assumed to be roughly uniform across donors in the presence/absence analyses, though that assumption may not hold. In a later genetic analysis, a missense DCLRE1C variant was associated with V-gene and J-gene trimming of TCR beta chains, and the association was replicated in an independent cohort. According to a later analysis, TCR association rates differed among HLA loci, with DRB1 alleles showing the most associated TCRs and HLA-C alleles showing the fewest. HLA typing was unavailable for some donors at each locus, so association tests used only the typed subset. The cohort was sequenced for TCR beta chains only, and without alpha or paired-chain data the features that could be detected were limited. A further reported finding was that TCR beta sequences accurately predicted the HLA-A and HLA-B alleles for most subjects in the first cohort. Broadly in line with IMGT annotations, most TCR beta V segments showed up in productive rearrangements about 90% or about 30% of the time in an earlier analysis of around 550 of the donors.

Libraries were made using the immunoSEQ multiplex PCR assay. For the multiplex PCR, a mixture combining 60 forward primers for TCR Vbeta segments and 13 reverse primers for TCR Jbeta segments was used. The CDR3 region of rearranged TCR beta genes was amplified from genomic DNA by a multiplex PCR assay. The amplified TCR beta libraries were sequenced on the Illumina HiSeq System as 87-base-pair reads. Per the source publication's procedure: A later analysis counted 75 million to 100 million unique TCR beta chains across the 550 to 750 repertoires, and some 11 million of these chains were shared by at least two donors. Raw reads were error-corrected and collapsed into unique sequences by a nearest-neighbor algorithm in which closely related sequences were merged to remove PCR and sequencing errors. V, D and J gene segments were assigned by aligning CDR3 sequences to IMGT reference sequences. For a sequence to be retained, a match of at least six nucleotides to both a V gene segment and a J gene segment was required. A rearrangement was called productive if the CDR3 had no stop codons and remained in frame with V and J, and every other rearrangement was called non-productive. CDR3 was defined by IMGT convention, running from the second conserved V-encoded cysteine to the conserved J-encoded phenylalanine. The earlier analysis of 500 to 600 of the donors excluded sequences that lacked an unambiguous match to a single V gene segment. In an earlier analysis of approximately 560 of the donors, a V segment was called functional when productive rearrangements were above 56.7%, and segregating when the standard deviation between donors exceeded 5%. A statistical classification framework was developed to diagnose cytomegalovirus status using the catalog of TCR beta chain sequences. In a later analysis, TCR nucleotide sequences were compared against IMGT/GENE-DB human TR gene sequences so that V and J genes could be assigned. A later analysis assigned CDR3 sequences and most-parsimonious VDJ recombination scenarios with the TCRdist pipeline. In a later analysis, every TCR beta chain was defined by the combination of its CDR3 amino acid sequence and its V-gene family, and reads without a unique V-gene family were dropped. In a later analysis, several hundred highly shared, low-generation-probability nucleotide sequences were removed to address suspected cross-contamination and a sequencing artifact. In a later analysis, a clonal expansion index for each public chain was calculated from normalized within-repertoire ranks of inferred template counts. In a later analysis, generation probabilities were computed using a VDJ recombination model fitted to out-of-frame rearrangements, and the results were checked against IGoR. In a later analysis, TCR-TCR, TCR-HLA and TCR-CMV co-occurrence was scored with hypergeometric tests, and a repertoire-size bias correction was applied to TCR pairs. False discovery rates were estimated in a later analysis by permuting HLA or CMV assignments 20 times. In a later analysis, co-occurring TCRs were grouped using DBSCAN, with TCRdist sequence similarity added in when clustering inside HLA-allele-positive subsets. For co-occurrence clustering, repertoires with fewer than 30,000 or more than 120,000 public chains were excluded, along with roughly 5 repertoires with anomalous nucleotide sharing. TCRdb holds this immuneACCESS table with in-frame rearrangements only. Some clones are missing; in checked studies, unresolved V genes explain under half, and the rest has no known cause. V, J and clone size were drawn from that table, and D and trimming were deduced from the DNA. Within this sample are about 130,000 clones, with about 73% of them counted one time only. Of the sample, 2.1% falls within the top ten clones.

A word on this clone: Its antigen remains undetermined. Base qualities are not provided; no much larger clone lies one nucleotide away.

The junction shows trimming of 2 bases on V and 5 bases on J, plus 21 bases between the germline ends. According to the germline V gene, CDR1 reads WSHSY and CDR2 reads SAAADI. Its CDR3 holds 17 amino acids, cysteine through phenylalanine. Only CDR3 DNA remains: 51 bases, in frame from the first base. The cohort was made up of approximately 670 healthy bone marrow donors. At the time of sampling, every cohort member was nominally healthy, though immune exposures that went unrecorded were likely present. The donor was CMV seropositive and was included in the group of 250 to 300 seropositive cohort members. A peripheral blood sample was provided by each donor, and peripheral blood mononuclear cells were used for TCR beta sequencing. Genomic DNA was extracted from the blood cell samples with the Qiagen DNeasy Blood Extraction Kit.

The TCR sequence derives from a woman between 40 and 55 years old in good health and CMV-seropositive. Recombination linked TRBV10-2 to TRBJ1-2, with a weak D call of TRBD1 (6 bases match). The source material was PBMCs. DNA sequence: TGCGCCAGCAGTGAGCCGCTCCTAAACAGGGTGACTTATGGCTACACCTTC. Its protein is CASSEPLLNRVTYGYTF.